These T cell receptor beta chains were read from a single sample in a study of T cells after yellow fever vaccination. TCRdb re-called the 5' RACE reads through MiXCR, storing one row per CDR3 protein. The table shows nearly 550,000 distinct CDR3 sequences, with less than 20% occurring only once. The source was PBMCs, collected 15 days after the yellow fever booster vaccination. These receptor sequences come from a man younger than 40 who received the YFV17D yellow fever vaccine. CDR3s include the opening cysteine and the closing phenylalanine or tryptophan. D genes are given only for firm matches. The size entry is marked missing in some rows and otherwise reads once, few, many or a size class.

>TRBD1|NA|TRBV7-2|TRBJ1-1
TGTGCCAGCAGTTCACCGACAGGGCGAGGGTTGAACACTGAAGCTTTCTTT
CASSSPTGRGLNTEAFF
>NA|few|TRBV20-1|TRBJ2-3
TGCAGTGCTTCTGGACAGTGGGCCACAGATACGCAGTATTTT
CSASGQWATDTQYF
>NA|NA|TRBV2|TRBJ1-3
TGTGCCAGCAGTATCGACCCCTCTGGAAACACCATATATTTT
CASSIDPSGNTIYF
>NA|NA|TRBV18|TRBJ1-2
TGTGCCAGCTCCGCAGGGGATACGAACTATGGCTACACCTTC
CASSAGDTNYGYTF
>NA|NA|TRBV12-3/TRBV12-4|TRBJ2-7
TGTGCCAGCAGTCCGAAGGGGGCGGGACTCTACGAGCAGTACTTC
CASSPKGAGLYEQYF
>NA|NA|TRBV20-1|TRBJ2-7
TGCAGTGCTAGAGATACCAATTACGAGCAGTACTTC
CSARDTNYEQYF
>TRBD1|few|TRBV5-1|TRBJ2-7
TGCGCCAGCAGCTTAGGGGACAGTCACTACGAGCAGTACTTC
CASSLGDSHYEQYF
>TRBD2|few|TRBV28|TRBJ2-1
TGTGCCAGCAGTTTAGACGGGAGCGGGAGAGATGATGAGCAGTTCTTC
CASSLDGSGRDDEQFF
>NA|few|TRBV20-1|TRBJ2-1
TGCAGTGCTATGATAGGACGGATCGACAATGAGCAGTTCTTC
CSAMIGRIDNEQFF
>NA|once|TRBV6-1|TRBJ2-5
TGTGCCAGCACCCGATTTTTCGGTGGTGAGACCCAGTACTTC
CASTRFFGGETQYF
>TRBD2|few|TRBV7-2|TRBJ2-1
TGTGCCAGCAGCTTAATGGCTAGCGGGAGTATGAATGAGCAGTTCTTC
CASSLMASGSMNEQFF
>TRBD1|NA|TRBV28|TRBJ2-3
TGTGCCAGCAGTTCGCCAAGAGGGGGCTACACAGATACGCAGTATTTT
CASSSPRGGYTDTQYF
>TRBD1|NA|TRBV7-2|TRBJ1-6
TGTGCCAGCAGCAAACCACAGGGGTATAATTCACCCCTCCACTTT
CASSKPQGYNSPLHF
>TRBD1|few|TRBV28|TRBJ1-6
TGTGCCAGCAGATCGGGACAGGCCAATTCACCCCTCCACTTT
CASRSGQANSPLHF
>TRBD2|NA|TRBV20-1|TRBJ2-3
TGCAGTGCTAGAGATCTAGCGGGTCGCACAGATACGCAGTATTTT
CSARDLAGRTDTQYF
>NA|NA|TRBV29-1|TRBJ2-3
TGCAGCGTTACTGGAGCAACCGACACAGATACGCAGTATTTT
CSVTGATDTDTQYF
>TRBD2|NA|TRBV28|TRBJ2-1
TGTGCCAGCGACGGACTAGCGGGAGGGCCTAGAGTTTCGGATTGGCTCTTC
CASDGLAGGPRVSDWLF
>TRBD1|NA|TRBV29-1|TRBJ2-2
TGCAGCGTCCTAGGACAGGACGACACCGGGGAGCTGTTTTTT
CSVLGQDDTGELFF
>TRBD2|NA|TRBV6-1|TRBJ2-7
TGTGCCAGCAGACTACCGGGGACTAGCTACGAGCAGTACTTC
CASRLPGTSYEQYF
>TRBD1|few|TRBV4-3|TRBJ2-2
TGCGCCAGCAGCCAAGATCAGGCAGGGGGCGACACCGGGGAGCTGTTTTTT
CASSQDQAGGDTGELFF
>TRBD1|few|TRBV7-9|TRBJ2-7
TGTGCCAGCAGCTTAGCGGGACAGGGGGCGTGGTACTTC
CASSLAGQGAWYF
>NA|NA|TRBV19|TRBJ2-3
TGTGCCAGTAGTATAAGTCTTGCTATCGTTAGCACAGATACGCAGTATTTT
CASSISLAIVSTDTQYF
>TRBD2|few|TRBV10-3|TRBJ2-5
TGTGCCATCGGGGCGGGAGGAGAGACCCAGTACTTC
CAIGAGGETQYF
>NA|many|TRBV4-2|TRBJ2-3
TGTGCCAGCAGCCAAGATCGCAGGGATACGCAGTATTTT
CASSQDRRDTQYF
>TRBD2|few|TRBV6-1|TRBJ2-7
TGTGCCAGCAGTAAACTAGCGGGGCTCTACAGAGGAGCCGAGCAGTACTTC
CASSKLAGLYRGAEQYF
>NA|NA|TRBV5-1|TRBJ2-7
TGCGCCAGCAGCTTGGAGGGGGGAAACTACGAGCAGTACTTC
CASSLEGGNYEQYF
>TRBD2|NA|TRBV7-7|TRBJ2-5
TGTGCCAGCGCATCGGGACTAGCGATGGAGACCCAGTACTTC
CASASGLAMETQYF
>TRBD1|NA|TRBV6-5|TRBJ2-2
TGTGCCAGCTTAACAGGGGTGGCCGGGGAGCTGTTTTTT
CASLTGVAGELFF
>TRBD2|few|TRBV10-3|TRBJ2-1
TGTGCCATCTCGACTAGCGACTCCTACAATGAGCAGTTCTTC
CAISTSDSYNEQFF
>NA|few|TRBV2|TRBJ1-1
TGTGCCAGCAGTGATGCCGACAGAGCCGAGACTGAAGCTTTCTTT
CASSDADRAETEAFF
>TRBD1|NA|TRBV20-1|TRBJ1-5
TGCAGTGCAATAACAGGGGGCGGTGGCAATCAGCCCCAGCATTTT
CSAITGGGGNQPQHF
>TRBD1|NA|TRBV12-3/TRBV12-4|TRBJ2-7
TGTGCCAGCAGTAACAGGGGCTACGAGCAGTACTTC
CASSNRGYEQYF
>NA|few|TRBV15|TRBJ2-7
TGTGCCACCAGCAGAGATCTTGGGGTCCACGAGCAGTACTTC
CATSRDLGVHEQYF
>TRBD2|few|TRBV20-1|TRBJ2-7
TGCAGTGCTAGTCAAACGGCCCCGGGACTAGCAGCCTACGAGCAGTACTTC
CSASQTAPGLAAYEQYF
>NA|NA|TRBV29-1|TRBJ2-7
TGCAGCGTTGAAGATCCTCCCCGACAAGAGCAGTACTTC
CSVEDPPRQEQYF
>NA|few|TRBV5-6|TRBJ2-7
TGTGCCAGCAGCCACGGGCAAGCGCTCTACGAGCAGTACTTC
CASSHGQALYEQYF
>NA|many|TRBV6-6|TRBJ2-1
TGTGCCAGCAGTTACTCCGGCAATGAGCAGTTCTTC
CASSYSGNEQFF